The clone carrying this T cell receptor (beta chain) has a handful of counts. This sample stems from a study of identical twins. TCRdb re-derived calls from the 5' RACE reads in MiXCR, one entry per CDR3 protein. The sample contains hundreds of thousands of distinct CDR3 sequences, over 20% of which appear only once. These same records also appear under a second study, on T cells expressing NK-cell markers. That publication notes: The dominant NKG2C+ clonotypes represented 1.0-7.0% of CD8+ T cells in more than five donors.

The material sequenced was PBMCs. The source is a woman aged 18-29 years in good health.

CDR3 sequence: CSAPPTGRYEQYF. In nucleotides, the CDR3 is TGCAGTGCTCCCCCGACGGGGAGGTACGAGCAGTACTTC. The V call is TRBV20-1, the J call TRBJ2-7; a possible D gene is TRBD2 (6 bases). The CDR3 runs 13 residues. V lost 5 bases and J lost 4, with 15 bases in between. CDR1 DFQATT and CDR2 SNEGSKA come from the germline V gene (reference sequence).